This is a list of T cell receptor beta chains from one sample in a study of T cells in Graves' hyperthyroidism and ophthalmopathy. TCRdb reprocessed the multiplex PCR reads via MiXCR and lists one record per CDR3 protein. The sample shows some 740,000 distinct CDR3 sequences, approximately 15% of them seen only once. The sequencing input was blood. The receptors come from a woman aged 18-30 years with Graves' hyperthyroidism. Each CDR3 is given with its conserved first and last residue.

>TRBV18
CASSLTVATGNTGELFF
>TRBV27
CASSIVTSGAYEQYF
>TRBV19
CASTDSGLAGLGEQFF
>TRBV13
CASSDPTGWGSEQYF
>TRBV19
CASSIGRGVIYGYTF
>TRBV7-9
CASSTTGNNQPQHF
>TRBV5-8
CASSHRQGADTQYF
>TRBV30
CAWRPRGRSPKQFF
>TRBV5-4
CASSLASGNSYNEQFF
>TRBV6-2/TRBV6-3
CASSQRGRYNEQFF
>TRBV28
CASSIDRISDTQYF
>TRBV20-1
CSARRGGQETQYF
>TRBV30
CAWRLRQGSANEKLFF
>TRBV7-6
CASTEIRASRDEQFF
>TRBV4-1
CASSQDGTSVGETQYF
>TRBV6-1
CASTGFFSEADVLTF
>TRBV3-1
CASSQDWTSGNIQYF
>TRBV2
CASSVLSISYNEQFF
>TRBV7-8
CASRLGPGPHQPQHF
>TRBV19
CASSITASGANVLTF
>TRBV30
CAWSRDSNQPQHF
>TRBV5-6
CASSPGMGSPYEQYF
>TRBV30
CAWSVMGRWTEAFF
>TRBV30
CAWSEGFMDIQYF
>TRBV10-3
CAISEPLGLAAYNEQFF
>TRBV20-1
CSARRSKGGPLAYEQYF
>TRBV4-1
CASSHPRTSGRMGPQETQYF
>TRBV2
CASRYSSYNEQFF
>TRBV5-1
CATRGLSSYNEQFF
>TRBV29-1
CSHTGTGSTDTQYF